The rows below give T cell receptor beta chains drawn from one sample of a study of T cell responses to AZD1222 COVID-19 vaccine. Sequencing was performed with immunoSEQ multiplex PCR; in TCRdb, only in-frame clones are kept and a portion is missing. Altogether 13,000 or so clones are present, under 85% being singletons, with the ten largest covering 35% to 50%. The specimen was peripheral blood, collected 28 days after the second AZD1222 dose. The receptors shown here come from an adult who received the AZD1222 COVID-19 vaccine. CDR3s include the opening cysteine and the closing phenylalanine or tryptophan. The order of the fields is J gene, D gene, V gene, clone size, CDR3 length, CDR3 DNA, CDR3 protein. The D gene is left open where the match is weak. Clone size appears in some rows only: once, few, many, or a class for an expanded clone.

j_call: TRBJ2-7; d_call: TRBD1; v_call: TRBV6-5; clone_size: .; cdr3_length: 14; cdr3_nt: TGTGCCAGCATCATACAGGGGAATGTGCGCGAGCAGTACTTC; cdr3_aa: CASIIQGNVREQYF
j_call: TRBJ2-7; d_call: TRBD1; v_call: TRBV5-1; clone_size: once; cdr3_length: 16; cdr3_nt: TGCGCCAGCAGCTTGGGACAGGGCCCACCGTCCTACGAGCAGTACTTC; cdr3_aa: CASSLGQGPPSYEQYF
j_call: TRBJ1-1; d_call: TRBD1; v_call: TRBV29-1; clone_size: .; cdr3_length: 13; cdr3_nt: TGCAGCGTGGCGGGACAGGCGAACACTGAAGCTTTCTTT; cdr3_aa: CSVAGQANTEAFF
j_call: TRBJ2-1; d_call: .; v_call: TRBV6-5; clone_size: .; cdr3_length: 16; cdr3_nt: TGTGCCAGCAGTTACGGGCGGGGCTACTCCTACAATGAGCAGTTCTTC; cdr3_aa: CASSYGRGYSYNEQFF
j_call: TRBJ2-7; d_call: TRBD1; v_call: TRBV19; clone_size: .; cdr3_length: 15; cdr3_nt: TGTGCCAGTAGTTCAAACGGACAGGTCAGTGTGGCGCAGTACTTC; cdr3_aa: CASSSNGQVSVAQYF
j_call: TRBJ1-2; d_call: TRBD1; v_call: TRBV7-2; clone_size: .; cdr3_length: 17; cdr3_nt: TGTGCCAGCAGCCCGGGGGGGACAGGGGCTTTTTCTGGTGGCTACACCTTC; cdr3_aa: CASSPGGTGAFSGGYTF
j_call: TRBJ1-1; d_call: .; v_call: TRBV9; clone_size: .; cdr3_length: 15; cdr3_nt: TGTGCCAGCAGCGTAGTCCCAGCGGGGAGCACTGAAGCTTTCTTT; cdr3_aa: CASSVVPAGSTEAFF
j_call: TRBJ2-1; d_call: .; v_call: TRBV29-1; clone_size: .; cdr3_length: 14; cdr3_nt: TGCAGCGTCGCGGAACAGCTTGCCTACAATGAGCAGTTCTTC; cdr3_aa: CSVAEQLAYNEQFF
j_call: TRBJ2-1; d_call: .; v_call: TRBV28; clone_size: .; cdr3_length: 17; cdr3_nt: TGTGCCAGCAGTTTATGGGAACCCGCATCAAGGAGGAATGAGCAGTTCTTC; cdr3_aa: CASSLWEPASRRNEQFF
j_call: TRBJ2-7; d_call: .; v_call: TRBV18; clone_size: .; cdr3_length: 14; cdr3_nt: TGTGCCAGCTCATTCCAGGGGAGTGGCGACGAGCAGTACTTC; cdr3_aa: CASSFQGSGDEQYF
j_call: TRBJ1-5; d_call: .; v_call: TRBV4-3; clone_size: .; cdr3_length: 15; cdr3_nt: TGCGCCAGCAGCCAAGATCAGGGCAGGGGACAGCCCCAGCATTTT; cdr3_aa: CASSQDQGRGQPQHF
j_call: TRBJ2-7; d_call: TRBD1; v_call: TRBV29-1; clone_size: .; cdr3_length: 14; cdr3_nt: TGCAGCGTTGGGTGGGGGACAGGGACCTACGAGCAGTACTTC; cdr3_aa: CSVGWGTGTYEQYF
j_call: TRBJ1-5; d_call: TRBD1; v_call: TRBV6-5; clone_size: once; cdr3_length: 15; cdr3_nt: TGTGCCAGCAAACGACAGGGGGCTAGCAATCAGCCCCAGCATTTT; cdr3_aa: CASKRQGASNQPQHF
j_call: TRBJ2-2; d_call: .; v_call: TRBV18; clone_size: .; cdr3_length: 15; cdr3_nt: TGTGCCAGCTCACCACGGACAGCCAACACCGGGGAGCTGTTTTTT; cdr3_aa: CASSPRTANTGELFF
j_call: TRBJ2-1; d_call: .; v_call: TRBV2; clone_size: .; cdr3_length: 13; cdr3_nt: TGTGCCAGCAGTTGGGAAACATACAATGAGCAGTTCTTC; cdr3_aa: CASSWETYNEQFF
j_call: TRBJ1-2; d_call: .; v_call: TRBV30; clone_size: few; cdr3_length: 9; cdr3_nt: TGTGCGTCGGACTATGGCTACACCTTC; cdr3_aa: CASDYGYTF
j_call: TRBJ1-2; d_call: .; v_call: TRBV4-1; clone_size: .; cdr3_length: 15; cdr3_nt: TGCGCCAGCAGCCAAGATCCAGGGGAAAACTATGGCTACACCTTC; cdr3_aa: CASSQDPGENYGYTF
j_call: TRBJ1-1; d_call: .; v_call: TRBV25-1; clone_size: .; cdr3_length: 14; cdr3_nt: TGTGCCAGCGGGAAACAGGGTCACGACACTGAAGCTTTCTTT; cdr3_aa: CASGKQGHDTEAFF
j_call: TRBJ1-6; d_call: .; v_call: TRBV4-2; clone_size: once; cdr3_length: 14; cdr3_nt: TGTGCCAGCAGCCAAGATCGGGTGAATTCACCCCTCCACTTT; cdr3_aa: CASSQDRVNSPLHF
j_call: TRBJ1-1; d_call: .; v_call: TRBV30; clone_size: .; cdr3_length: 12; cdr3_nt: TGTGCCTGGATTTATGTAGGGTACGGAGCTTTCTTT; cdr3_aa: CAWIYVGYGAFF
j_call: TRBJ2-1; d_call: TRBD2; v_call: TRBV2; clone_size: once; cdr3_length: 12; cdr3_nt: TGTGCCAGCCGTGATAGCGGGGTTGAGCAGTTCTTC; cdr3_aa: CASRDSGVEQFF
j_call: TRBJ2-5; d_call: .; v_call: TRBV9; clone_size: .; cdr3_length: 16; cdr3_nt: TGTGCCAGCAGCGCCGACCCCGGGACTCTCCCAACCACCCAGTACTTC; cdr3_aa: CASSADPGTLPTTQYF
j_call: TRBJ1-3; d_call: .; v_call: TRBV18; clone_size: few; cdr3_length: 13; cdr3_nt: TGTGCCAGCCATGCCGGGGGGCCCAACACCATATATTTT; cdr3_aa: CASHAGGPNTIYF
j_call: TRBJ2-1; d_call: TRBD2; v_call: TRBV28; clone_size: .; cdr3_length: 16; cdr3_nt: TGTGCCAGCAGTTTTAGGGGATCTGGACTAGCGGGAGCTAAGTTCTTC; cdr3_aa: CASSFRGSGLAGAKFF
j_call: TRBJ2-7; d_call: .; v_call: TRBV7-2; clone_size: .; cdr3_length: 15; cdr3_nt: TGTGCCAGCAGCTTACTTGGCGGAGACCCCTACGAGCAGTACTTC; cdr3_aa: CASSLLGGDPYEQYF
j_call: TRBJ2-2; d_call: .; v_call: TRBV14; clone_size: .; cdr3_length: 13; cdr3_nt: TGTGCCAGCAGCCGCTTAGGGATGGGGGAGCTGTTTTTT; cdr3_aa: CASSRLGMGELFF
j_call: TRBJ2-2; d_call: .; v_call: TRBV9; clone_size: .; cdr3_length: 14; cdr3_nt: TGTGCCAGCAGCGCCGGAGAATTCACCGGGGAGCTGTTTTTT; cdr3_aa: CASSAGEFTGELFF
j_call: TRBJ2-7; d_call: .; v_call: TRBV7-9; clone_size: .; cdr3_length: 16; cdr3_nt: TGTGCCAGCAGCTCAGAGGGGCGGGACGGATCCTACGAGCAGTACTTC; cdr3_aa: CASSSEGRDGSYEQYF
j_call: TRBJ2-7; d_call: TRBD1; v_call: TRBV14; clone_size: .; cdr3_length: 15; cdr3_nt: TGTGCCAGCAGCCAATTACCGGGACAGACTTACGAGCAGTACTTC; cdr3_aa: CASSQLPGQTYEQYF
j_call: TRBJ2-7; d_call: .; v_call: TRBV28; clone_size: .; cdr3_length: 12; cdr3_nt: TGTGCCAGCAGTTTCCTGCCCTACGAGCAGTACTTC; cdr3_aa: CASSFLPYEQYF
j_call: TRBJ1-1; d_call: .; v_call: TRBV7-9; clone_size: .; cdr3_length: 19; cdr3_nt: TGTGCCAGCAGCTTAGTGAACGGGTTTGGGTTCGGGATGAACACTGAAGCTTTCTTT; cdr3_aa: CASSLVNGFGFGMNTEAFF
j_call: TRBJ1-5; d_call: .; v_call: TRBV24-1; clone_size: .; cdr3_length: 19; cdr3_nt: TGTGCCACCAGTGACCAGAAGTGTACAGGGACGGTCCTTAATCAGCCCCAGCATTTT; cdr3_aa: CATSDQKCTGTVLNQPQHF
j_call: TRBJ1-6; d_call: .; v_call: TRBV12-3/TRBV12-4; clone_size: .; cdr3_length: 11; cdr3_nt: TGTGCCAGCAGTTTATATTCACCCCTCCACTTT; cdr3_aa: CASSLYSPLHF
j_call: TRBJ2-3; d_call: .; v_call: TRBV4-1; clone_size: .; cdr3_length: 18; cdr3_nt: TGCGCCAGCAGCCAAGTTCTCCTAACCCGCAAAAGCACAGATACGCAGTATTTT; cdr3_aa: CASSQVLLTRKSTDTQYF
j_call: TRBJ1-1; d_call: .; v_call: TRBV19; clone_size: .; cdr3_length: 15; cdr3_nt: TGTGCCAGTAGTATAGCCGGCAGGGAGAACACTGAAGCTTTCTTT; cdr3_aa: CASSIAGRENTEAFF
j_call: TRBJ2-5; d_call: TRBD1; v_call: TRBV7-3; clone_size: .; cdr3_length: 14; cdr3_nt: TGTGCCAGCAGCCCCGGGACAGCCGCAAGTGCCCAGTACTTC; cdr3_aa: CASSPGTAASAQYF
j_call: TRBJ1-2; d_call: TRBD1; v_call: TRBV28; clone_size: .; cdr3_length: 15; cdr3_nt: TGTGCCAGCAGTTCTACCCCGGGACAGGGGTTTGGCTACACCTTC; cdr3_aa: CASSSTPGQGFGYTF
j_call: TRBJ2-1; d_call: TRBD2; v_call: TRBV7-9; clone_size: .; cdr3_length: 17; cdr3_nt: TGTGCCAGCAGCTGGACTAGCGGGGGGAAATCCTACAATGAGCAGTTCTTC; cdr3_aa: CASSWTSGGKSYNEQFF
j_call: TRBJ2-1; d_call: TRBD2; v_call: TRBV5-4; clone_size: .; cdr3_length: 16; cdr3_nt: TGTGCCAGCAGCTTGGCTGGGACTAGCGGGAACCATGAGCAGTTCTTC; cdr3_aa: CASSLAGTSGNHEQFF
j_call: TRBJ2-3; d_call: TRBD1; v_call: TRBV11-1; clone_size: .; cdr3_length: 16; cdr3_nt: TGTGCCAGCAGCTTCGACAGGGGACCTAGCACAGATACGCAGTATTTT; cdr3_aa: CASSFDRGPSTDTQYF
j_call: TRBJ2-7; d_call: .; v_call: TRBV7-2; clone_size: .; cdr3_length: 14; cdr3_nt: TGTGCCAGCAGCGGCAGGAACGGGGTTAGCGAGCAGTACTTC; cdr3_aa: CASSGRNGVSEQYF
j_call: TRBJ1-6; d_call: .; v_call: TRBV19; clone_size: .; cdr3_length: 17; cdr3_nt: TGTGCCAGTAGTAAAAGGGCCGAAAAGACGAGAAATTCACCCCTCCACTTT; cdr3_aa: CASSKRAEKTRNSPLHF
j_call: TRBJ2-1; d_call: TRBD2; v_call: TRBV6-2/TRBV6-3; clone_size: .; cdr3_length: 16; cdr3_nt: TGTGCCAGCAGCCGCCCCCTAGCTAGCGGCTACAATGAGCAGTTCTTC; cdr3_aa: CASSRPLASGYNEQFF
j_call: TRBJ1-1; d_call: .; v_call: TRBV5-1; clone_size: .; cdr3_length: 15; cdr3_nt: TGCGCCAGCAGCCGGGACGCAGGGAGCGTGGCTGAAGCTTTCTTT; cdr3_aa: CASSRDAGSVAEAFF
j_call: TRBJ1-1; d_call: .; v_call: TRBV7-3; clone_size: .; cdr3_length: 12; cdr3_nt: TGTGCCAGCAGCTCTCAGGGAGATCAAGCTTTCTTT; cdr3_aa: CASSSQGDQAFF
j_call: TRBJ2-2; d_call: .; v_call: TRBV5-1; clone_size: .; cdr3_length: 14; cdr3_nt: TGCGCCAGCAGGGGGAACTCAGGCTCCGGGGAGCTGTTTTTT; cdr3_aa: CASRGNSGSGELFF